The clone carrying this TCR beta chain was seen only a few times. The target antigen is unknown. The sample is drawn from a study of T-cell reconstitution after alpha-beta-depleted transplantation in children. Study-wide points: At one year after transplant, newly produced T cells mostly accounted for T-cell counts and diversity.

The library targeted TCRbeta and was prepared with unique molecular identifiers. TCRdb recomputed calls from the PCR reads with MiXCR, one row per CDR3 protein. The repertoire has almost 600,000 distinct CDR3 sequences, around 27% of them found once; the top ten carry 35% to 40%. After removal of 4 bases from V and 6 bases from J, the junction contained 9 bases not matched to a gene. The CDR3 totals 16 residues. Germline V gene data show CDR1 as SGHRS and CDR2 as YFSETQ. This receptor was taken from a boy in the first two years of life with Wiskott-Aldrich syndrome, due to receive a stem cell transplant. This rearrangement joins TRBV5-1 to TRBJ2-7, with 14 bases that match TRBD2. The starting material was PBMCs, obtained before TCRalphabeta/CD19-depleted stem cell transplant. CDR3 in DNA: TGCGCCAGCAGCCAGGGACTAGCGGGAGAAGGACGCGAGCAGTACTTC. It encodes CASSQGLAGEGREQYF.